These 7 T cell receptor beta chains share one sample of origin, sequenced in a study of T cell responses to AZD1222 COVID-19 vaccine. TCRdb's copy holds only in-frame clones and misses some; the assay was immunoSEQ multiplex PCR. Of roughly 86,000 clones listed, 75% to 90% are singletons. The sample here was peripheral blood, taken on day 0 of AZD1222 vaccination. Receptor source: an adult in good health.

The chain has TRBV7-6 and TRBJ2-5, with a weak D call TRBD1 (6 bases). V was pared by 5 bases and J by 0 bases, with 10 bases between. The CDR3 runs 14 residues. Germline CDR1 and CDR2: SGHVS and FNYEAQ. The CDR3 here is CASSLQGYQETQYF. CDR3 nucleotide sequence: TGTGCCAGCAGCCTCCAGGGGTACCAAGAGACCCAGTACTTC.

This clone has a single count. CDR3 residues: CATSDPPTGGADTQYF. For the CDR3, the DNA is TGTGCCACCAGTGATCCCCCGACAGGGGGCGCAGATACGCAGTATTTT. The genes are TRBV24-1 and TRBJ2-3; TRBD1 aligns across 10 bases. This CDR3 region has 16 residues. Germline CDR1 and CDR2: KGHDR and SFDVKD. Losses at the gene ends were 3 bases for V and 4 bases for J; bases not matched to a gene: 6.

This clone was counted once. CDR3 DNA sequence: TGTGCCAGCAGCTTAGGGGGGGGACAGCTCAATCAGCCCCAGCATTTT. Translating gives CASSLGGGQLNQPQHF. V is TRBV11-2 and J is TRBJ1-5; 7 bases fit TRBD1. Per germline, CDR1 SGHAT and CDR2 FQNNGV. This CDR3 is built from 16 residues. The junction had 6 bases not matched to a gene; V was cut back by 1 base and J by 3 bases. Full variable domain (missing parts from reference TRBV11-2 and TRBJ1-5): EAGVAQSPRYKIIEKRQSVAFWCNPISGHATLYWYQQILGQGPKLLIQFQNNGVVDDSQLPKDRFSAERLKGVDSTLKIQPAKLEDSAVYLCASSLGGGQLNQPQHFGDGTRLSIL.

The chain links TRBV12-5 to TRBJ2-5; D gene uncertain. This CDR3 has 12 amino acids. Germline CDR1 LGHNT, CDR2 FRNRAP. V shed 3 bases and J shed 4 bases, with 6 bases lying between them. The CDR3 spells CASGFRVETQYF. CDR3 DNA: TGTGCTAGTGGTTTTAGGGTAGAGACCCAGTACTTC.

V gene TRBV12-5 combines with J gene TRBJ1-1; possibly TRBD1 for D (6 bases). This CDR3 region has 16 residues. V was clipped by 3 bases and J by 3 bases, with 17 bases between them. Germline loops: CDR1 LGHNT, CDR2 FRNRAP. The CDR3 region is CASGFSPGGQDTEAFF. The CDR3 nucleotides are TGTGCTAGTGGTTTTTCCCCGGGGGGGCAAGACACTGAAGCTTTCTTT.

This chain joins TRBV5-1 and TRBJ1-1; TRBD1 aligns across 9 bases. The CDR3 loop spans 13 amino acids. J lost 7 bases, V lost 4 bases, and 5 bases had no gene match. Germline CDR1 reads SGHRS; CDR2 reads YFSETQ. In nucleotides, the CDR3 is TGCGCCAGCAGCGTCGGACAGGGGATTGAAGCTTTCTTT. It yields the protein CASSVGQGIEAFF. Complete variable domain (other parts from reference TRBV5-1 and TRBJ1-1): KAGVTQTPRYLIKTRGQQVTLSCSPISGHRSVSWYQQTPGQGLQFLFEYFSETQRNKGNFPGRFSGRQFSNSRSEMNVSTLELGDSALYLCASSVGQGIEAFFGQGTRLTVV.

In nucleotides, the CDR3 is TGTGCCAGCAGCTTGTACAGGGCCCATCAGCCCCAGCATTTT. This encodes CASSLYRAHQPQHF. The chain employs TRBV5-6 and TRBJ1-5, with D possibly being TRBD1 (6 bases). The germline V and J ends were trimmed by 1 base and 5 bases, with 10 bases remaining between them. Germline V gene lookup returns CDR1 SGHDT and CDR2 YYEEEE. The CDR3 is 14 residues long. Based on the CDR3 plus reference TRBV5-6 and TRBJ1-5, the full variable domain is DAGVTQSPTHLIKTRGQQVTLRCSPKSGHDTVSWYQQALGQGPQFIFQYYEEEERQRGNFPDRFSGHQFPNYSSELNVNALLLGDSALYLCASSLYRAHQPQHFGDGTRLSIL.